Below are 15 T cell receptor beta chains sequenced from a single sample in a study of cytomegalovirus exposure and HLA in healthy donors. The PCR made use of 60 Vbeta and 13 Jbeta primers. This table comes from immunoSEQ multiplex PCR, and its TCRdb copy is limited to in-frame clones, with some not included. The sample has roughly 99,000 clones, around four fifths seen once; the top ten hold roughly 8.2%. The sequenced sample consisted of PBMCs. The receptors were sampled from a man aged 25 to 40 in good health and CMV-seronegative.

The rearrangement joins TRBV19 to TRBJ1-1, with 7 positions matching TRBD1. Trimming cost V 10 bases and J 1 base; bases outside gene matches: 9. This CDR3 region has 14 residues. In germline, CDR1 is LNHDA, CDR2 SQIVND (reference sequence). The CDR3 bases are TGTGCCACTCTAAAGACAGGGTCGAACACTGAAGCTTTCTTT. It yields the protein CATLKTGSNTEAFF.

The chain couples TRBV18 to TRBJ1-4; D uncertain. Trimming removed 6 bases from V and 2 bases from J, with 16 bases in between. Germline V CDR1 and CDR2: KGHSH, LQKENI. The CDR3 length is 16 residues. The CDR3 spells CASSLNVPGTNEKLFF. Here the CDR3 DNA reads TGTGCCAGCTCCCTAAATGTTCCAGGCACTAATGAAAAACTGTTTTTT.

This chain uses TRBV5-1 with TRBJ2-1; maybe TRBD2 (6 bases). The germline V gene has CDR1 SGHRS and CDR2 YFSETQ. This CDR3 comprises 15 residues. Between the trimmed V and J ends, which lost 3 bases and 3 bases, there was a span of 13 bases. CDR3 nucleotide sequence: TGCGCCAGCAGCTGGGACTCAAACAGCTACAATGAGCAGTTCTTC. Its protein product is CASSWDSNSYNEQFF.

The chain carries TRBV19 and TRBJ1-1; D is ambiguous. Trimming took 5 bases from V and 0 from J, leaving 7 bases between them. The CDR3 spans 13 residues. The germline gives CDR1 LNHDA, CDR2 SQIVND (reference sequence). The CDR3 sequence is CASSPSMNTEAFF. In nucleotides, the CDR3 is TGTGCCAGTAGTCCGAGCATGAACACTGAAGCTTTCTTT.

The V call is TRBV4-2, the J call TRBJ2-2, with TRBD2 identical over 7 bases. The CDR3 runs 13 residues. J gave up 5 bases and V 4 bases, and 1 base lay outside the gene matches. Germline loops: CDR1 LGHNA, CDR2 YNFKEQ. The CDR3 reads CASSPRETGELFF. The CDR3 bases are TGTGCCAGCAGCCCGCGGGAGACCGGGGAGCTGTTTTTT.

The chain links TRBV19 to TRBJ2-7, with TRBD2 as a possible D gene (5 bases). The germline V and J ends were trimmed by 5 bases and 3 bases, with 20 bases remaining between them. The CDR3 is 16 residues long. The V gene's germline CDR1 is LNHDA and CDR2 SQIVND (reference sequence). Here the CDR3 reads CASSVQRAEENYEQYF. CDR3 bases: TGTGCCAGTAGTGTTCAGAGGGCGGAGGAAAACTACGAGCAGTACTTC.

The V gene is TRBV6-5, the J gene TRBJ2-7; D uncertain. Germline CDR1 MNHEY, CDR2 SVGAGI. V was clipped by 4 bases and J by 0 bases, with 10 bases between them. The CDR3 is 14 amino acids. The CDR3 DNA reads TGTGCCAGCAGTTTCCTGGAGAGCTCCTACGAGCAGTACTTC. Translating it yields CASSFLESSYEQYF.

This clone has just one count. The J gene is TRBJ2-5, the V gene TRBV6-1; 8 nucleotides align to TRBD2. Trimming at V came to 4 bases and at J to 5 bases, leaving 6 bases not matched to a gene. The germline gives CDR1 MNHNS, CDR2 SASEGT. CDR3 length: 14 residues. The CDR3 region is CASSVAGGRETQYF. In DNA form, the CDR3 reads TGTGCCAGCAGTGTTGCGGGGGGCCGGGAGACCCAGTACTTC.

The genes are TRBV28 and TRBJ1-2, with a tentative D call TRBD1 (5 bases). Looked up from germline, CDR1 is MDHEN and CDR2 is SYDVKM. This CDR3 has 12 amino acids. The germline V and J ends were trimmed by 10 bases and 1 base, with 10 bases remaining between them. CDR3 protein: CATSGGNYGYTF. CDR3 in DNA: TGTGCCACCTCCGGGGGTAACTATGGCTACACCTTC.

CDR3 DNA sequence: TGTGCCAGCAGCCCCGGACAGAGCACAGATACGCAGTATTTT. Encoded protein: CASSPGQSTDTQYF. The chain employs TRBV9 and TRBJ2-3; perhaps TRBD1 as D (6 bases). V was shortened by 4 bases and J by 0 bases, with 9 bases between the two germline ends. The CDR3 consists of 14 residues. The germline V gene encodes CDR1 SGDLS and CDR2 YYNGEE.

This clone was observed a single time. The J gene is TRBJ2-7, the V gene TRBV6-6; tentatively, D is TRBD1 (5 bases). The CDR3 spans 14 residues. The germline CDR1 and CDR2 sequences are MNHNY and SVGAGI (reference sequence). The V end was cut by 7 bases, the J end by 2 bases, with 15 bases between. CDR3 sequence reads: CASNPQGSPYEQYF. The CDR3 region has the DNA TGTGCCAGCAACCCCCAGGGCAGCCCCTACGAGCAGTACTTC.

The V call is TRBV19, the J call TRBJ2-7; D perhaps matches TRBD1 (6 bases). V was pared by 8 bases and J by 2 bases, with 16 bases between. Per germline, CDR1 LNHDA and CDR2 SQIVND (reference sequence). CDR3 length equals 14 residues. The CDR3 spells CASPPGHGPYEQYF. The DNA for the CDR3 is TGTGCCAGTCCTCCGGGACACGGGCCCTACGAGCAGTACTTC.

V usage is TRBV7-2 and J usage is TRBJ2-7; TRBD1 aligns across 7 bases. CDR1 and CDR2 from the germline V gene are SGHTA and FQGNSA. The trim removed 5 bases at V and 3 bases at J, leaving 4 bases unmatched. This CDR3 is built from 13 residues. As DNA, the CDR3 is TGTGCCAGCAGCCTACAGGGGAACTACGAGCAGTACTTC. Translation gives CASSLQGNYEQYF.

This clone was seen a few times. The chain combines TRBV29-1 with TRBJ1-3; D gene ambiguous. The CDR3 contains 14 residues. CDR1 is SQVTM, CDR2 ANQGSEA, per germline. V was clipped by 7 bases and J by 1 base, with 14 bases between them. The DNA of the CDR3 is TGCAGCGCCAAAGCGGGAGGGTCTGGAAACACCATATATTTT. Translation: CSAKAGGSGNTIYF.

This chain uses TRBV29-1 with TRBJ2-7; D is perhaps TRBD1 (7 bases). The CDR3 consists of 13 residues. V was shortened by 3 bases and J by 5 bases, with 14 bases between the two germline ends. Germline CDR1 is SQVTM and CDR2 is ANQGSEA. DNA of the CDR3: TGCAGCGTTGACGGGCAGGGGGGCGACGAGCAGTACTTC. This sequence encodes CSVDGQGGDEQYF.